The present TCR beta chain was sequenced within a study of T cell changes during pregnancy in multiple sclerosis (dated by TCRdb to the late 2010s). Some background on the complete study: The study looked at changes in the T cell repertoire across pregnancy in women with multiple sclerosis.

For this clone: The antigen it recognizes is unknown. Per-base qualities were not stored, and no clone one base away is much larger.

CDR3 length: 15 amino acids, cysteine to phenylalanine. CDR3 DNA only is kept here, 45 bases in frame from base 1. Reading the germline V gene (reference sequence) gives CDR1 SGHNT and CDR2 YYREEE. Between the V and J ends, shortened by 1 base and 7 bases respectively, the junction contains 14 bases. Library prep was done by the immunoSEQ multiplex PCR assay. TCRdb limited this immuneACCESS table to in-frame rearrangements with V and J called. A share of clones is missing; checked studies link under half to unresolved V genes, and the rest is unexplained. Across this sample there are around 100,000 clones, with 91% seen only once. About 3.5% of the sample is taken by the ten largest.

The sample in question was peripheral blood, obtained after pregnancy. This receptor was identified in a female donor with multiple sclerosis, enrolled in a pregnancy study. The sequence joins TRBV5-4 to TRBJ2-2; no D gene is confidently identified. The CDR3 loop reads CASSLLGRQSGELFF. The nucleotides are TGTGCCAGCAGCTTGCTCGGCAGGCAAAGCGGGGAGCTGTTTTTT.